Listed here are 8 T cell receptor beta chains from one sample, sequenced in a study of read filtering for tumor transcriptome and immune sequencing. From about 0.4 ug of RNA, a library with molecular barcoded alpha/delta and beta/gamma adaptors was made. A single record per CDR3 protein comes from TCRdb applying MiXCR to the reads. The sample has 35,000 to 50,000 distinct CDR3 sequences, approximately 10% seen once. The sequenced material came from a population of CD138-negative cells sorted from bone marrow. The receptor source for this set is a donor aged 40 or over with multiple myeloma.

This clonotype was detected many times. J is TRBJ1-1 and V is TRBV18; TRBD1 is a possible D gene (6 bases). This CDR3 contains 12 residues. Per the germline V gene, CDR1 is KGHSH and CDR2 is LQKENI. V lost 1 base and J lost 7, with 7 bases in between. The CDR3 DNA is TGTGCCAGCTCACCACTACAGGGTGAAGCTTTCTTT. It encodes CASSPLQGEAFF.

This clonotype showed up many times. The chain carries TRBV20-1 and TRBJ2-5, with D unclear. V lost 3 bases and J lost 9, with 14 bases in between. CDR3 length: 12 residues. Germline V gives CDR1 DFQATT, CDR2 SNEGSKA (reference sequence). This CDR3 reads CSASQTPTAQYF. The DNA for the CDR3 is TGCAGTGCTAGCCAAACTCCCACGGCCCAGTACTTC.

This clonotype was counted ten times or more. The chain carries TRBV7-2 and TRBJ2-5, with D tentatively TRBD1 (6 bases). Germline lookup yields CDR1 SGHTA and CDR2 FQGNSA. The CDR3 runs to 14 residues. Trimming removed 7 bases at V and 4 bases at J, with 16 bases between. CDR3 DNA: TGTGCCAGCACCCTAGGGCAGGGGAGAGAGACCCAGTACTTC. Amino acids: CASTLGQGRETQYF.

This clonotype appeared many times. V gene TRBV9 combines with J gene TRBJ1-3; D not certain. Germline V gene lookup returns CDR1 SGDLS and CDR2 YYNGEE. This CDR3 region has 14 residues. Trimming took off 4 bases at V and 1 base at J, with 9 bases between the two ends. The CDR3 DNA reads TGTGCCAGCAGCCAAACAGTGTCTGGAAACACCATATATTTT. It yields the protein CASSQTVSGNTIYF.

This clonotype was observed a single time. This may come from a read error, since a much larger clone is one base off. This chain joins TRBV5-1 and TRBJ2-5; TRBD1 matches at 7 bases. This CDR3 comprises 14 residues. V shed 2 bases and J 7 bases; nucleotides not matched to a gene: 8. Germline V gene data show CDR1 as SGHRS and CDR2 as YFSETQ. CDR3 sequence: CASSLTGQSGTQYF. The CDR3 DNA sequence: TGCGCCAGCAGCTTAACGGGACAGTCAGGGACCCAGTACTTC.

In this sample, this clonotype turned up many times. This chain joins TRBV5-5 and TRBJ1-1, with D possibly being TRBD1 (5 bases). The CDR3 is 16 amino acids. V shed 0 bases and J shed 7 bases, with 19 bases lying between them. Germline V lookup: CDR1 SGHKS, CDR2 YYEKEE (reference sequence). In DNA form, the CDR3 reads TGTGCCAGCAGCTTGGGAGGGACGGTAAGAATCCTTGAAGCTTTCTTT. This sequence encodes CASSLGGTVRILEAFF.

This clonotype was observed at least ten times. The chain couples TRBV7-9 to TRBJ2-7; no reliable D call. The CDR3 spans 12 residues. The V gene's germline CDR1 is SEHNR and CDR2 FQNEAQ (reference sequence). With 5 bases removed from V and 6 bases from J, the gap between germline ends came to 11 bases. The CDR3 DNA reads TGTGCCAGCAGCCCTCTCCAGCTCGAGCAGTACTTC. Translated: CASSPLQLEQYF. The full variable domain, completed using reference TRBV7-9 and TRBJ2-7, is DTGVSQNPRHKITKRGQNVTFRCDPISEHNRLYWYRQTLGQGPEFLTYFQNEAQLEKSRLLSDRFSAERPKGSFSTLEIQRTEQGDSAMYLCASSPLQLEQYFGPGTRLTVT.

This clonotype was recorded many times. J is TRBJ2-3 and V is TRBV7-9, with D tentatively TRBD1 (6 bases). The CDR3 contains 12 residues. Trimming pared 2 bases from V and 8 bases from J, leaving 8 bases between. Germline CDR1 SEHNR, CDR2 FQNEAQ (reference sequence). In nucleotides, the CDR3 is TGTGCCAGCAGCTTACAGGGGACTACGCAGTATTTT. This gives the protein CASSLQGTTQYF. The variable domain in full, completed from reference TRBV7-9 and TRBJ2-3, reads DTGVSQNPRHKITKRGQNVTFRCDPISEHNRLYWYRQTLGQGPEFLTYFQNEAQLEKSRLLSDRFSAERPKGSFSTLEIQRTEQGDSAMYLCASSLQGTTQYFGPGTRLTVL.